These T cell receptor beta chains were read from a single sample in a study of blood T cell repertoires in COVID-19. TCRdb's copy holds only in-frame clones and misses some; the assay was immunoSEQ multiplex PCR. The top ten hold around 6.8% of the sample, which has approximately 250,000 clones, 83% seen once. The sample was peripheral blood. The receptors come from a woman in her 50s with acute or convalescent COVID-19. Each CDR3 is given with its conserved first and last residue. Fields, in order: CDR3 protein, CDR3 DNA, D gene, J gene, V gene, clone size. The D gene is left open where the match is weak. Size tells how often a clone was seen (once, few, many) or the class of an expanded clone, and some rows leave it out.

CDR3 protein: CASSQDTGSLYGYTF
CDR3 DNA: TGCGCCAGCAGCCAAGACACAGGGAGCCTCTATGGCTACACCTTC
D gene: -
J gene: TRBJ1-2
V gene: TRBV4-1
clone size: -

CDR3 protein: CASSTRTAYSNQPQHF
CDR3 DNA: TGTGCCAGCAGCACCAGGACTGCGTATAGCAATCAGCCCCAGCATTTT
D gene: -
J gene: TRBJ1-5
V gene: TRBV5-6
clone size: once

CDR3 protein: CASSMGQGSDTQYF
CDR3 DNA: TGTGCCAGTAGTATGGGACAGGGGTCAGATACGCAGTATTTT
D gene: TRBD1
J gene: TRBJ2-3
V gene: TRBV19
clone size: -

CDR3 protein: CASSPSKRLRDRLIYEQYF
CDR3 DNA: TGTGCCAGCAGCCCTTCTAAAAGACTCCGGGACAGGCTGATCTACGAGCAGTACTTC
D gene: TRBD1
J gene: TRBJ2-7
V gene: TRBV5-6
clone size: -

CDR3 protein: CASSYSKNRGYEQYF
CDR3 DNA: TGTGCCAGCAGTTACTCGAAGAACAGGGGTTACGAGCAGTACTTC
D gene: TRBD1
J gene: TRBJ2-7
V gene: TRBV6-5
clone size: -

CDR3 protein: CASSLGNGQLNYGYTF
CDR3 DNA: TGCGCCAGCAGTTTGGGGAACGGACAGCTTAACTATGGCTACACCTTC
D gene: -
J gene: TRBJ1-2
V gene: TRBV5-1
clone size: once

CDR3 protein: CASSPQAGGEREQYF
CDR3 DNA: TGTGCCAGCAGTCCCCAAGCGGGAGGGGAGAGAGAGCAGTACTTC
D gene: TRBD2
J gene: TRBJ2-7
V gene: TRBV28
clone size: few

CDR3 protein: CASRPGLQVGAQYF
CDR3 DNA: TGTGCCAGCAGGCCGGGACTACAAGTTGGGGCGCAGTATTTT
D gene: TRBD2
J gene: TRBJ2-3
V gene: TRBV7-2
clone size: -

CDR3 protein: CASSLGALHNEQFF
CDR3 DNA: TGTGCCAGCAGCTTAGGTGCCCTACACAATGAGCAGTTCTTC
D gene: -
J gene: TRBJ2-1
V gene: TRBV7-8
clone size: -

CDR3 protein: CASSWHEQFF
CDR3 DNA: TGTGCCAGCAGTTGGCATGAGCAGTTCTTC
D gene: -
J gene: TRBJ2-1
V gene: TRBV12-3/TRBV12-4
clone size: -

CDR3 protein: CAWSAAGWETQYF
CDR3 DNA: TGTGCCTGGAGTGCCGCGGGCTGGGAGACCCAGTACTTC
D gene: -
J gene: TRBJ2-5
V gene: TRBV30
clone size: -

CDR3 protein: CASSVGTGANYRPYGYTF
CDR3 DNA: TGTGCCAGCAGCGTGGGGACAGGGGCTAACTATAGGCCCTATGGCTACACCTTC
D gene: TRBD1
J gene: TRBJ1-2
V gene: TRBV11-2
clone size: once

CDR3 protein: CASSPDRVRGTEAFF
CDR3 DNA: TGTGCCAGCAGCCCCGACAGGGTGCGGGGTACTGAAGCTTTCTTT
D gene: TRBD1
J gene: TRBJ1-1
V gene: TRBV6-5
clone size: -

CDR3 protein: CASSLPYGSSAFF
CDR3 DNA: TGTGCCAGCAGTTTACCATACGGGAGTAGCGCTTTCTTT
D gene: -
J gene: TRBJ1-1
V gene: TRBV12-3/TRBV12-4
clone size: -

CDR3 protein: CASKFGTAYEQYF
CDR3 DNA: TGTGCCAGCAAGTTCGGGACAGCCTACGAGCAGTACTTC
D gene: TRBD1
J gene: TRBJ2-7
V gene: TRBV2
clone size: -

CDR3 protein: CASSLAAGYEQYF
CDR3 DNA: TGTGCCAGCAGCTTAGCTGCGGGCTACGAGCAGTACTTC
D gene: -
J gene: TRBJ2-7
V gene: TRBV7-3
clone size: -

CDR3 protein: CASSPDSNTEAFF
CDR3 DNA: TGTGCCAGCAGCCCGGACAGCAACACTGAAGCTTTCTTT
D gene: -
J gene: TRBJ1-1
V gene: TRBV7-7
clone size: -

CDR3 protein: CASSQSTGVYEQYF
CDR3 DNA: TGTGCCAGCAGCCAATCTACAGGGGTCTACGAGCAGTACTTC
D gene: TRBD1
J gene: TRBJ2-7
V gene: TRBV3-1/TRBV3-2
clone size: -

CDR3 protein: CASSERDRGHEKLFF
CDR3 DNA: TGTGCCAGCAGTGAGAGGGACAGGGGGCATGAAAAACTGTTTTTT
D gene: TRBD1
J gene: TRBJ1-4
V gene: TRBV6-1
clone size: -

CDR3 protein: CAWSAGQPGQPQHF
CDR3 DNA: TGTGCCTGGAGTGCAGGACAGCCGGGACAGCCCCAGCATTTT
D gene: -
J gene: TRBJ1-5
V gene: TRBV30
clone size: -

CDR3 protein: CASSLSSYNEQFF
CDR3 DNA: TGTGCCAGCAGTTTGAGCTCCTACAATGAGCAGTTCTTC
D gene: -
J gene: TRBJ2-1
V gene: TRBV19
clone size: -

CDR3 protein: CASSYLTGTGGNEQFF
CDR3 DNA: TGTGCCAGCAGTTACCTAACCGGCACAGGGGGCAATGAGCAGTTCTTC
D gene: TRBD1
J gene: TRBJ2-1
V gene: TRBV6-5
clone size: -

CDR3 protein: CATSEPSGRGF
CDR3 DNA: TGTGCCACCAGTGAACCTAGCGGGAGAGGCTTC
D gene: TRBD2
J gene: TRBJ2-7
V gene: TRBV24-1
clone size: -

CDR3 protein: CASSPTSTGYEQYF
CDR3 DNA: TGTGCCAGCAGTCCGACCTCGACAGGCTACGAGCAGTACTTC
D gene: -
J gene: TRBJ2-7
V gene: TRBV28
clone size: once

CDR3 protein: CASSSGQGVGYGYTF
CDR3 DNA: TGCGCCAGCAGCTCCGGACAGGGAGTAGGCTATGGCTACACCTTC
D gene: TRBD1
J gene: TRBJ1-2
V gene: TRBV5-1
clone size: -

CDR3 protein: CASSVDPSGGAIDTQYF
CDR3 DNA: TGTGCCAGCAGCGTAGATCCTAGCGGGGGGGCGATAGATACGCAGTATTTT
D gene: TRBD2
J gene: TRBJ2-3
V gene: TRBV9
clone size: -

CDR3 protein: CASSSQMTGGDGYTF
CDR3 DNA: TGTGCCAGCAGCTCGCAGATGACAGGGGGCGATGGCTACACCTTC
D gene: TRBD1
J gene: TRBJ1-2
V gene: TRBV14
clone size: -

CDR3 protein: CASSDRGLYGYTF
CDR3 DNA: TGTGCCAGTAGTGACAGGGGACTTTATGGCTACACCTTC
D gene: TRBD1
J gene: TRBJ1-2
V gene: TRBV19
clone size: -

CDR3 protein: CASSFGTGRSSETQYF
CDR3 DNA: TGTGCCAGCAGTTTCGGGACAGGCCGATCATCGGAGACCCAGTACTTC
D gene: TRBD1
J gene: TRBJ2-5
V gene: TRBV6-5
clone size: -

CDR3 protein: CASSYGRGTEAFF
CDR3 DNA: TGTGCCAGTAGTTATGGACGGGGAACTGAAGCTTTCTTT
D gene: -
J gene: TRBJ1-1
V gene: TRBV19
clone size: -

CDR3 protein: CASSLGGGQPQHF
CDR3 DNA: TGTGCCAGTAGTTTAGGAGGGGGTCAGCCCCAGCATTTT
D gene: -
J gene: TRBJ1-5
V gene: TRBV19
clone size: -

CDR3 protein: CASSLVTGHPTDTQYF
CDR3 DNA: TGTGCCAGCAGCTTAGTAACGGGACATCCCACAGATACGCAGTATTTT
D gene: -
J gene: TRBJ2-3
V gene: TRBV7-8
clone size: -

CDR3 protein: CASHAGQINQPQHF
CDR3 DNA: TGTGCCAGCCATGCAGGGCAGATCAATCAGCCCCAGCATTTT
D gene: -
J gene: TRBJ1-5
V gene: TRBV28
clone size: once

CDR3 protein: CASSQGSTSGYTF
CDR3 DNA: TGTGCCAGCAGCCAAGGAAGTACATCTGGCTACACCTTC
D gene: -
J gene: TRBJ1-2
V gene: TRBV3-1/TRBV3-2
clone size: -

CDR3 protein: CASSGRTTYNEQFF
CDR3 DNA: TGTGCCAGCAGCGGCCGGACTACCTACAATGAGCAGTTCTTC
D gene: -
J gene: TRBJ2-1
V gene: TRBV7-2
clone size: -

CDR3 protein: CASSVSSVGELFF
CDR3 DNA: TGTGCCAGCAGCGTATCTAGCGTCGGGGAGCTGTTTTTT
D gene: -
J gene: TRBJ2-2
V gene: TRBV7-3
clone size: -

CDR3 protein: CASKGREASYEQYF
CDR3 DNA: TGTGCCAGCAAGGGCAGGGAAGCTTCCTACGAGCAGTACTTC
D gene: -
J gene: TRBJ2-7
V gene: TRBV2
clone size: -

CDR3 protein: CASSRDSLTYNEQFF
CDR3 DNA: TGTGCCAGCTCACGGGACAGTCTAACCTACAATGAGCAGTTCTTC
D gene: TRBD1
J gene: TRBJ2-1
V gene: TRBV18
clone size: -

CDR3 protein: CASSKVGHLMNTGELFF
CDR3 DNA: TGTGCCAGCAGCAAAGTGGGACATCTTATGAACACCGGGGAGCTGTTTTTT
D gene: -
J gene: TRBJ2-2
V gene: TRBV21-1
clone size: -

CDR3 protein: CASSTGTGSEQYF
CDR3 DNA: TGTGCCAGCAGTACCGGGACAGGGTCAGAGCAGTACTTC
D gene: TRBD1
J gene: TRBJ2-7
V gene: TRBV27
clone size: -

CDR3 protein: CASSQSGTVNMPQHF
CDR3 DNA: TGTGCCAGCAGCCAGTCGGGGACAGTAAACATGCCCCAGCATTTT
D gene: TRBD1
J gene: TRBJ1-5
V gene: TRBV16
clone size: -

CDR3 protein: CASSLQRMNTEAFF
CDR3 DNA: TGTGCCAGCAGCCTCCAGCGCATGAACACTGAAGCTTTCTTT
D gene: -
J gene: TRBJ1-1
V gene: TRBV7-2
clone size: -

CDR3 protein: CASTNVGVSGANVLTF
CDR3 DNA: TGTGCCAGCACCAACGTAGGGGTATCTGGGGCCAACGTCCTGACTTTC
D gene: -
J gene: TRBJ2-6
V gene: TRBV27
clone size: -

CDR3 protein: CASSSRRGLGTEAFF
CDR3 DNA: TGTGCCAGCAGCTCCCGGCGGGGGCTTGGTACTGAAGCTTTCTTT
D gene: -
J gene: TRBJ1-1
V gene: TRBV7-2
clone size: -

CDR3 protein: CSGSSGGGPEQYF
CDR3 DNA: TGCAGCGGGAGTAGCGGGGGAGGGCCCGAGCAGTACTTC
D gene: TRBD2
J gene: TRBJ2-7
V gene: TRBV29-1
clone size: -

CDR3 protein: CASSYSSRQWNTEAFF
CDR3 DNA: TGTGCCAGCAGTTACTCGAGCAGACAGTGGAACACTGAAGCTTTCTTT
D gene: -
J gene: TRBJ1-1
V gene: TRBV6-5
clone size: -

CDR3 protein: CASSPNPGGGTYEQYF
CDR3 DNA: TGTGCCAGCTCACCCAACCCTGGTGGAGGGACCTACGAGCAGTACTTC
D gene: -
J gene: TRBJ2-7
V gene: TRBV18
clone size: -

CDR3 protein: CASSLALGQLGNEQFF
CDR3 DNA: TGTGCCAGCAGCTTAGCGCTGGGACAGCTGGGCAATGAGCAGTTCTTC
D gene: TRBD1
J gene: TRBJ2-1
V gene: TRBV7-9
clone size: -

CDR3 protein: CASSKDRGTQYF
CDR3 DNA: TGTGCCAGTAGTAAGGACAGGGGGACGCAGTATTTT
D gene: TRBD1
J gene: TRBJ2-3
V gene: TRBV19
clone size: -

CDR3 protein: CASSQDVAGDNSPLHF
CDR3 DNA: TGTGCCAGCAGCCAAGACGTGGCGGGGGATAATTCACCCCTCCACTTT
D gene: -
J gene: TRBJ1-6
V gene: TRBV3-1/TRBV3-2
clone size: -

CDR3 protein: CASSSGTGSSGAQHF
CDR3 DNA: TGTGCCAGCAGCTCCGGGACAGGATCCTCTGGGGCCCAGCATTTT
D gene: TRBD1
J gene: TRBJ1-5
V gene: TRBV5-6
clone size: few